The text below deals with one T cell receptor (beta chain). A few counts support this clonotype. Its target antigen remains unknown. There are no base qualities to consult, and no much larger clone falls within one base. Library preparation employed PCR. TCRdb lists the instrument as Illumina HiSeq 4000. Preparation of bulk TCR libraries followed a previously described approach, with the TCR primers listed in Table S5. Purification of total RNA was performed with the Qiagen AllPrep DNA/RNA kit. Before analysis, reads from multiple sequencing runs of one library were combined. Per the source publication's procedure: Reads were retained only if an exact TCR constant sequence was present, and the retained reads were trimmed to 150 nt and grouped according to their 12-nt molecular barcodes. Reads in each barcode group were sub-clustered using a 15% Levenshtein threshold, and a quality-weighted consensus sequence was built for each RNA molecule. Non-functional sequences were excluded, and lower-count sequences lying one edit away from another sequence were also excluded. On the basis of fitting two negative binomial distributions, barcode sub-clusters with fewer than 20% of the maximum read count were discarded. TCRdb itself trimmed the public reads at Q25 with fastp, ran MiXCR and retained productive beta chains. Every entry covers one CDR3 protein and lists the most common genes and DNA from its rows. In this record, the V and J calls reflect TCRdb's handling and not the investigators' own analysis. For this sample there are 60,000 to 80,000 distinct CDR3 sequences; 15% to 20% appear just once. Around 1.5% of the sample is in the top ten clones.

The source of the sample is a study of molecular identifiers for immune sequencing clone quantification (dated by TCRdb to the late 2010s). About the full investigation: For a replicate experiment, RNA from roughly 20,000 or 100,000 naive CD8 T cells was divided into five aliquots, and four of the five aliquots were sequenced. CD8 T cells were used in a methods study to benchmark molecular-identifier clustering-based TCR repertoire sequencing (MIDCIRS) and TCR RNA copy counting. Study-level results and caveats: Spiked-in Jurkat TCR RNA equivalent to a single cell was reported to be detectable even among approximately 900,000 naive CD8 T cells. The sizes of highly expanded clones could end up underestimated when identical TCR molecules share a barcode. In CMV-specific effector cells, clones with more than 20 RNA copies accounted for over 97% of molecules, whereas in naive cells such clones accounted for under 1%. When barcode sub-clustering was omitted, TCR diversity was inflated by chimeric consensus sequences, with chimeras reaching as high as 47%. Spiked-in Jurkat TCR RNA (around eleven copies' worth), which is not part of the donor repertoire, was contained in the naive libraries. Modeling gave approximately 3 recovered TCR RNA copies per cell versus around 10 by digital PCR, implying around 33% capture efficiency.

The CDR1 and CDR2 encoded by the germline V gene (reference sequence) are MNHEY and SMNVEV. V sheds 3 bases and J sheds 9 bases, leaving 15 bases between their ends. The CDR3 measures 14 amino acids from cysteine to phenylalanine. Just CDR3 DNA is preserved here, 42 bases in frame from base 1. Libraries of naive CD8 T cells were generated from roughly 20,000 to 1,000,000 sorted cells, with 10%, 30% or 50% of the purified RNA used. Naive CD8 T cells were FACS-sorted as CD8+CD4-CCR7+CD45RA+ on a BD FACSAria II into RLT Plus buffer. Detection sensitivity was tested by spiking Jurkat RNA equal to ten or so TCR copies' worth into samples containing about 17,000-1,000,000 naive CD8 T cells. CD8 T cells were enriched with RosetteSep CD8+ T Cell Enrichment Cocktail and Ficoll-Paque, followed by ACK red cell lysis.

This receptor was obtained from a human donor in good health. Some libraries in this study had Jurkat cell RNA spiked in. Sequenced input: naive CD8+ T cells from blood, with Jurkat cell RNA spiked in. The sample's cell subset or site label, decoded: FACS-sorted CD8+CD4-CCR7+CD45RA+ naive T cells. The V gene is TRBV27 and the J gene is TRBJ2-1, with no reliable assignment of the D segment. The sequenced DNA: TGTGCCAGCAGTTTCTTTAGTACCGCCGGTGAGCAGTTCTTC. This translates into CASSFFSTAGEQFF.